What follows is one T cell receptor (beta chain) and its context. The data stem from a study of cytomegalovirus exposure and HLA in healthy donors. This PCR relied on a set of 60 Vbeta primers and 13 Jbeta primers. Libraries were prepared by immunoSEQ multiplex PCR; TCRdb keeps only in-frame clonotypes and omits some of them. The repertoire holds fewer than 200,000 clones, with 82% as singletons. The CDR3 has 15 residues. V shed 6 bases and J shed 5 bases, with 19 bases lying between them. Germline V gene data show CDR1 as WSHSY and CDR2 as SAAADI. Source material: PBMCs. The chain employs TRBV10-2 and TRBJ2-5; perhaps TRBD2 as D (7 bases). The receptor comes from a male donor in good health and CMV-seronegative. The CDR3 DNA reads as TGCGCCAGCAGGCCTTGGGGGGGGCCCCGGGAGACCCAGTACTTC. Translation gives CASRPWGGPRETQYF.